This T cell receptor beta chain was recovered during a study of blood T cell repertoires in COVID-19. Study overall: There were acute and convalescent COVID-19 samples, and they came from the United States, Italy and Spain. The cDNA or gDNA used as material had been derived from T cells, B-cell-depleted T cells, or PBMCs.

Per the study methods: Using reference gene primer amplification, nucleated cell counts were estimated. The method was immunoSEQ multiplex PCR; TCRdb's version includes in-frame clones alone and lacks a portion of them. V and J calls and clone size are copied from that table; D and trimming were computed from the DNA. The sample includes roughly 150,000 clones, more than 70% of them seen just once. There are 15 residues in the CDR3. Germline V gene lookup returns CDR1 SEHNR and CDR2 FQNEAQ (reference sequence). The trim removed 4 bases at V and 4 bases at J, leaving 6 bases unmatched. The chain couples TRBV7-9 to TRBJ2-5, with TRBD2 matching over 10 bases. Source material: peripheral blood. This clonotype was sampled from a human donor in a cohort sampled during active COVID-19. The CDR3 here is CASSYLAGAPETQYF. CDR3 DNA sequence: TGTGCCAGCAGCTATCTAGCGGGGGCACCAGAGACCCAGTACTTC. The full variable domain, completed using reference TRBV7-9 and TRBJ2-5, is DTGVSQNPRHKITKRGQNVTFRCDPISEHNRLYWYRQTLGQGPEFLTYFQNEAQLEKSRLLSDRFSAERPKGSFSTLEIQRTEQGDSAMYLCASSYLAGAPETQYFGPGTRLLVL.